The 13 T cell receptor beta chains listed next were all sequenced from one sample in a study of beta chain features in type 1 diabetes. The sequenced template was cDNA made from the entire isolated RNA. Libraries were prepared by immunoSEQ multiplex PCR; TCRdb keeps only in-frame clonotypes and omits some of them. The profile shows some 290,000 clones, about 23% of them singletons. No antigen has been identified for these receptors. General study results and limits: Shortening that was moderate but significant affected the TCRB CDR3s of Type 1 diabetes patients in all four CD4+ subsets.

The material sequenced was naive CD4+ T cells from blood. These receptors were collected from a woman in her thirties with type 1 diabetes.

This clone occurred a few times. This chain uses TRBV5-1 with TRBJ1-1; TRBD1 agrees at 10 bases. CDR3 length equals 14 residues. CDR1 and CDR2 (germline): SGHRS, YFSETQ. V lost 0 bases to trimming and J lost 11 bases; unmatched junction nucleotides: 7. The CDR3 is CASSLAGTGAKAFF. Written as DNA, the CDR3 is TGCGCCAGCAGCTTGGCGGGGACAGGGGCGAAGGCTTTCTTT.

This clone was detected a few times. This chain connects TRBV30 to TRBJ2-6; D is unresolved. The germline V and J ends were trimmed by 2 bases and 0 bases, with 8 bases remaining between them. The CDR3 runs 15 residues. Germline CDR1 and CDR2: GTSNPN and SVGIG (reference sequence). The CDR3 nucleotides read TGTGCCTGGAGTCTCGCCAGCTCTGGGGCCAACGTCCTGACTTTC. As protein: CAWSLASSGANVLTF.

The chain combines TRBV5-1 with TRBJ1-2, with 9 bases aligning to TRBD1. Germline V gene lookup returns CDR1 SGHRS and CDR2 YFSETQ. The V segment lost 4 bases and the J segment 8 bases; nucleotides outside the gene matches: 9. There are 14 residues in the CDR3. CDR3 sequence (DNA): TGCGCCAGCAGCGGGCGACAGGGGGACGGAGGCTACACCTTC. Translating it yields CASSGRQGDGGYTF. The full variable domain, with the rest looked up from reference TRBV5-1 and TRBJ1-2, is KAGVTQTPRYLIKTRGQQVTLSCSPISGHRSVSWYQQTPGQGLQFLFEYFSETQRNKGNFPGRFSGRQFSNSRSEMNVSTLELGDSALYLCASSGRQGDGGYTFGSGTRLTVV.

The chain combines TRBV28 with TRBJ1-1; possibly TRBD1 for D (5 bases). The CDR3 sequence is 14 residues long. Germline V lookup: CDR1 MDHEN, CDR2 SYDVKM. Trimming stripped 3 bases from V and 3 bases from J, with 11 bases between. CDR3 DNA sequence: TGTGCCAGCAGTTTTTCAGCAGGGTACACTGAAGCTTTCTTT. Its protein is CASSFSAGYTEAFF. Full variable domain (rest looked up from reference TRBV28 and TRBJ1-1): DVKVTQSSRYLVKRTGEKVFLECVQDMDHENMFWYRQDPGLGLRLIYFSYDVKMKEKGDIPEGYSVSREKKERFSLILESASTNQTSMYLCASSFSAGYTEAFFGQGTRLTVV.

Only a few counts were recorded for this clone. J is TRBJ2-7 and V is TRBV19, with D possibly TRBD2 on 6 matching bases. Germline assignment: CDR1 LNHDA and CDR2 SQIVND (reference sequence). This CDR3 is built from 14 residues. Trimming stripped 5 bases from V and 3 bases from J, with 14 bases between. The CDR3 nucleotides are TGTGCCAGTAGTCCCTCGGGTAGCGGCTACGAGCAGTACTTC. This encodes CASSPSGSGYEQYF. Looking up the rest from reference TRBV19 and TRBJ2-7 gives the full variable domain: DGGITQSPKYLFRKEGQNVTLSCEQNLNHDAMYWYRQDPGQGLRLIYYSQIVNDFQKGDIAEGYSVSREKKESFPLTVTSAQKNPTAFYLCASSPSGSGYEQYFGPGTRLTVT.

The rearrangement links TRBV5-1 to TRBJ1-2; 9 bases match TRBD1. The V gene end was trimmed by 4 bases and the J gene end by 6 bases; junction bases not matched to a gene: 4. CDR3 length: 13 amino acids. Germline values: CDR1 SGHRS, CDR2 YFSETQ. Written as DNA, the CDR3 is TGCGCCAGCAGCCGGGGACAGGGTGATGGCTACACCTTC. It codes for CASSRGQGDGYTF.

This clone has just a few counts. The CDR3 region is CASSRAGTSGFQETQYF. For the CDR3, the DNA is TGCGCCAGCAGCCGTGCCGGGACTAGCGGATTCCAAGAGACCCAGTACTTC. V and J are TRBV4-1 and TRBJ2-5, with 11 bases identical to TRBD2. Germline V lookup: CDR1 MGHRA, CDR2 YSYEKL. With V trimmed by 4 bases and J by 1 base, 8 bases remained unmatched. The CDR3 totals 17 residues.

This clone was seen a handful of times. The chain employs TRBV7-9 and TRBJ2-5, with 9 bases matching TRBD1. Germline V CDR1 and CDR2: SEHNR, FQNEAQ (reference sequence). V was clipped by 6 bases and J by 5 bases; unmatched bases: 7. This CDR3 is 14 amino acids long. This CDR3 reads CASRTTGGRETQYF. As DNA, the CDR3 is TGTGCCAGCAGAACTACAGGGGGCAGGGAGACCCAGTACTTC.

This clone was picked up a small number of times. The rearrangement joins TRBV29-1 to TRBJ2-7; the D gene is possibly TRBD1 (6 bases). Per the germline V gene, CDR1 is SQVTM and CDR2 is ANQGSEA. CDR3 size: 12 residues. V was trimmed by 6 bases and J by 6 bases, leaving 15 bases between them. CDR3 residues: CSVSGEYREQYF. The CDR3 nucleotides read TGCAGCGTCTCAGGGGAGTACCGCGAGCAGTACTTC.

This clone has more than one count but fewer than ten. Other DNA sequences of this sample code for an identical CDR3. The V and J genes are TRBV9 and TRBJ1-1; D is undetermined. Between the trimmed V and J ends, which lost 0 bases and 1 base, there was a span of 4 bases. Germline V gene data show CDR1 as SGDLS and CDR2 as YYNGEE. CDR3 length equals 13 residues. Here the CDR3 DNA reads TGTGCCAGCAGCGTAGCAGGGAACACTGAAGCTTTCTTT. It translates to CASSVAGNTEAFF.

The sample holds a few counts of this clone. DNA for the CDR3: TGTGCCAGCAGTGTGGGCGGGAGTTGGTACAATGAGCAGTTCTTC. Encoded protein: CASSVGGSWYNEQFF. This sequence joins TRBV2 and TRBJ2-1; 7 bases map to TRBD2. The CDR3 length is 15 residues. CDR1 and CDR2 (germline): SNHLY, FYNNEI. Losses at the gene ends were 4 bases for V and 4 bases for J; bases not matched to a gene: 7.

The V and J genes are TRBV11-2 and TRBJ1-3, with a tentative D call TRBD1 (6 bases). The CDR3 runs 16 residues. Trimming took 5 bases from V and 2 from J, leaving 16 bases between them. The germline V gene encodes CDR1 SGHAT and CDR2 FQNNGV. For the CDR3, the DNA is TGTGCCAGCAGCCGATCCGCAGGGACAACTGGAAACACCATATATTTT. It encodes CASSRSAGTTGNTIYF.

Here the CDR3 DNA reads TGTGCCAGCACCTCAACAGGGGGGCGTCGGAGACACATTCAGTACTTC. Its protein product is CASTSTGGRRRHIQYF. The chain uses TRBV28 and TRBJ2-4; 8 positions match TRBD1. Germline-derived CDR1 and CDR2 are MDHEN and SYDVKM. This CDR3 comprises 16 residues. With 7 bases clipped from V and 8 bases from J, the junction kept 16 bases outside the gene matches.